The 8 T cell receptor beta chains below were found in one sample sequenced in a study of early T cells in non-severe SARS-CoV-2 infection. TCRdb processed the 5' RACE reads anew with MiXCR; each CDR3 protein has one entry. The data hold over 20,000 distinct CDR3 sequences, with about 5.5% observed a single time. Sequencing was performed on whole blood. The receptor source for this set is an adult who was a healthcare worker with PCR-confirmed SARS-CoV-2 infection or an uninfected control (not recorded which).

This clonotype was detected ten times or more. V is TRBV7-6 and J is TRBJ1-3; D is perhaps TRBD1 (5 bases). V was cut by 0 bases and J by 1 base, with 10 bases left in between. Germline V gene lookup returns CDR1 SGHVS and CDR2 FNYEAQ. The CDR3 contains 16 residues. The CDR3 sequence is CASSLATALSGNTIYF. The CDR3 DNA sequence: TGTGCCAGCAGCTTAGCGACAGCTTTATCTGGAAACACCATATATTTT. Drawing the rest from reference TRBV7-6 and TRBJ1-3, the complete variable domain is GAGVSQSPRYKVTKRGQDVALRCDPISGHVSLYWYRQALGQGPEFLTYFNYEAQQDKSGLPNDRFSAERPEGSISTLTIQRTEQRDSAMYRCASSLATALSGNTIYFGEGSWLTVV.

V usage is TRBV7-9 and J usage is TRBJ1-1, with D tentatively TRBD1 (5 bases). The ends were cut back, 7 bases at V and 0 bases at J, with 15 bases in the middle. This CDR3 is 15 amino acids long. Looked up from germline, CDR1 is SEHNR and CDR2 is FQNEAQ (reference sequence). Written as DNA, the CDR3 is TGTGCCAGCACCCTGGCGGGGCCGCTGAACACTGAAGCTTTCTTT. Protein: CASTLAGPLNTEAFF.

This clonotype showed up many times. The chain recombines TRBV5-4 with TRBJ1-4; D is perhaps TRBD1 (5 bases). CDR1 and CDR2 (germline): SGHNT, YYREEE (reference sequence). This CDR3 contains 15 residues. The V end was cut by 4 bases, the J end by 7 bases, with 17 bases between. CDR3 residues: CASSASGGSGEKLFF. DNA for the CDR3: TGTGCCAGCAGCGCCTCGGGGGGAAGTGGTGAAAAACTGTTTTTT.

The CDR3 sequence: CASSLAATEAFF. As DNA, the CDR3 is TGTGCCAGCAGCTTAGCCGCTACTGAAGCTTTCTTT. The rearrangement links TRBV7-8 to TRBJ1-1; no clear D gene. V lost 0 bases, J lost 5 bases, and 4 bases lay in between. This CDR3 contains 12 residues. Germline CDR1 reads SGHVS; CDR2 reads FQNEAQ.

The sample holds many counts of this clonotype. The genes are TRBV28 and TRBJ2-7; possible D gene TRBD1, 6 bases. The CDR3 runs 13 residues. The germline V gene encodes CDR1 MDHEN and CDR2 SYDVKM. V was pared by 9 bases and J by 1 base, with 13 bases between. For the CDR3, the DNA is TGTGCCAGAACCGGGACAAAGTCCTACGAGCAGTACTTC. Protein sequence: CARTGTKSYEQYF.

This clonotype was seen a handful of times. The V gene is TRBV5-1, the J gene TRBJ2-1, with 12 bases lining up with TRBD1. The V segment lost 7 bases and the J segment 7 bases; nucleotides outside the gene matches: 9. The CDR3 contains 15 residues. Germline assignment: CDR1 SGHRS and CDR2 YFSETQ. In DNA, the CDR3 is TGCGCCAGCGACCGGGGACAGGGGGCCGTAAATGAGCAGTTCTTC. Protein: CASDRGQGAVNEQFF.

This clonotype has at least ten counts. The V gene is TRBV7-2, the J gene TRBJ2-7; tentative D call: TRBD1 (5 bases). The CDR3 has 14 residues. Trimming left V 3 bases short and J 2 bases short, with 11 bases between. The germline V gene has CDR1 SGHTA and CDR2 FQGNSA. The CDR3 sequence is CASSLGPGPYEQYF. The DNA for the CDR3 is TGTGCCAGCAGCTTGGGTCCAGGGCCCTACGAGCAGTACTTC. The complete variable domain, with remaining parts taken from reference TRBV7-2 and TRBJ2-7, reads GAGVSQSPSNKVTEKGKDVELRCDPISGHTALYWYRQSLGQGLEFLIYFQGNSAPDKSGLPSDRFSAERTGGSVSTLTIQRTQQEDSAVYLCASSLGPGPYEQYFGPGTRLTVT.

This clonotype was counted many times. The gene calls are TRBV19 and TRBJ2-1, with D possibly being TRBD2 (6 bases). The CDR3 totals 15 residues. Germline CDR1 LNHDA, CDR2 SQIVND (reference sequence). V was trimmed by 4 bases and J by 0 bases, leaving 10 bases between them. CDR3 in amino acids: CASSKGLPSYNEQFF. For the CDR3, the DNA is TGTGCCAGTAGTAAGGGACTGCCCTCCTACAATGAGCAGTTCTTC.